This entry is about one T cell receptor (beta chain). The data were obtained in a study of cytomegalovirus exposure and HLA in healthy donors. Healthy individuals who donated bone marrow served as the donors. Amplification used 60 Vbeta primers and 13 Jbeta primers. Repertoires were generated with immunoSEQ multiplex PCR, while TCRdb's copy carries only in-frame clones and drops some. The table includes around 230,000 clones, 75% to 80% detected once. This CDR3 is 13 amino acids long. V was shortened by 3 bases and J by 9 bases, with 12 bases between the two germline ends. Per the germline V gene, CDR1 is MNHNS and CDR2 is SASEGT.

The TCR originated in a male donor in good health and CMV-seronegative. Sequencing was carried out using PBMCs. The chain employs TRBV6-1 and TRBJ1-5, with no clear D. The CDR3 nucleotides read TGTGCCAGCAGTGAGAACCCGGGTGGGCCCCAGCATTTT. It translates to CASSENPGGPQHF.